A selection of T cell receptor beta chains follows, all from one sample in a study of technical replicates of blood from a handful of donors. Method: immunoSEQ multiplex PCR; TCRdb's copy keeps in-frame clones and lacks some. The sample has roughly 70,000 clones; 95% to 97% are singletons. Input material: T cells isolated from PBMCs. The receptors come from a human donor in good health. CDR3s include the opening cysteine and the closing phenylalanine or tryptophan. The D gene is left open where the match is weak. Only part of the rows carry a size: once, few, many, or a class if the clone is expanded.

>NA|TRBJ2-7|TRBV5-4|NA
CASSSDSSYEQYF
TGTGCCAGCAGCTCTGACAGCTCCTACGAGCAGTACTTC
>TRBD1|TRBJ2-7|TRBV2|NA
CASKSGQAYF
TGTGCCAGCAAATCAGGACAGGCGTACTTC
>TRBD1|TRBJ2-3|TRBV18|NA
CASSGQGTDTQYF
TGTGCCAGCTCGGGACAGGGCACAGATACGCAGTATTTT
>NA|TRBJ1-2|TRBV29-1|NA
CSVDAILQRGGYTF
TGCAGCGTTGACGCCATACTCCAAAGGGGTGGCTACACCTTC
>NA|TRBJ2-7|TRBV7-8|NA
CASSPSPARYEQYF
TGTGCCAGCAGCCCGAGTCCCGCGAGGTACGAGCAGTACTTC
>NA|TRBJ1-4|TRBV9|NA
CASSPTTGWELFF
TGTGCCAGCAGCCCAACAACAGGGTGGGAACTGTTTTTT
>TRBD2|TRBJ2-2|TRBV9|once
CASSEISQREVGELFF
TGTGCCAGCAGCGAAATTTCCCAGCGGGAGGTCGGGGAGCTGTTTTTT
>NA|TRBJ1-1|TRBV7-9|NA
CASSLDVQATPKAFF
TGTGCCAGCAGCTTAGATGTTCAGGCCACCCCAAAAGCTTTCTTT
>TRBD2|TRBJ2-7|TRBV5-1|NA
CASMREGVSYEQYF
TGCGCCAGCATGCGGGAGGGGGTCTCCTACGAGCAGTACTTC
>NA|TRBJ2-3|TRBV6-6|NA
CASSYSQVTDTQYF
TGTGCCAGCAGTTACTCCCAGGTCACAGATACGCAGTATTTT
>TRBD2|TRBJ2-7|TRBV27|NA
CASSPRTSWQQYF
TGTGCCAGCAGTCCCAGGACTAGCTGGCAGCAGTACTTC
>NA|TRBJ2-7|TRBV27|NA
CASSLLYEQYF
TGTGCCAGCAGTTTACTCTACGAGCAGTACTTC
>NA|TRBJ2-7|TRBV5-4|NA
CASSLQGEQYF
TGTGCCAGCAGCTTGCAGGGCGAGCAGTACTTC
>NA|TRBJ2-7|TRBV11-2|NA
CASSPGYEQYF
TGTGCCAGCAGCCCCGGTTACGAGCAGTACTTC